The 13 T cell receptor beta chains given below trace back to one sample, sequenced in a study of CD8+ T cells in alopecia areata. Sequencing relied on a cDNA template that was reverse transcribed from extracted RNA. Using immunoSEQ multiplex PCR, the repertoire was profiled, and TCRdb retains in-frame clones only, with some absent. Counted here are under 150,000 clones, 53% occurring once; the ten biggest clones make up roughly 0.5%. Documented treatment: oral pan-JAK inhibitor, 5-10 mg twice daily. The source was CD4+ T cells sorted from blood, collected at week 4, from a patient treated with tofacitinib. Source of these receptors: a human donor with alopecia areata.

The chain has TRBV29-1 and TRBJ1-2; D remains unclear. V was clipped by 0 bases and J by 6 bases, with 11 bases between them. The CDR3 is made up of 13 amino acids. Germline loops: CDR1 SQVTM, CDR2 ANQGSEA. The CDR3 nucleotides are TGCAGCGTTGAAGATAAGACGGTCCATGGCTACACCTTC. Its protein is CSVEDKTVHGYTF.

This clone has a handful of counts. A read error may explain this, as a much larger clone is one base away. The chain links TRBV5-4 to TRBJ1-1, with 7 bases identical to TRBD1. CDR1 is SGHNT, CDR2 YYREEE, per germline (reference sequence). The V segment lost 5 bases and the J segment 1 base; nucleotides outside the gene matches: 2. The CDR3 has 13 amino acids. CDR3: CASRGQPNTEAFF. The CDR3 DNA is TGTGCCAGCAGGGGACAGCCGAACACTGAAGCTTTCTTT.

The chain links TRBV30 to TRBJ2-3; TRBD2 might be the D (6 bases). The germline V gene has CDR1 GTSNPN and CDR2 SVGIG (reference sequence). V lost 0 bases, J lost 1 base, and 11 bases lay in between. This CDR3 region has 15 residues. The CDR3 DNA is TGTGCCTGGAGTGTAAAGTGGGGGGGCACAGATACGCAGTATTTT. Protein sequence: CAWSVKWGGTDTQYF.

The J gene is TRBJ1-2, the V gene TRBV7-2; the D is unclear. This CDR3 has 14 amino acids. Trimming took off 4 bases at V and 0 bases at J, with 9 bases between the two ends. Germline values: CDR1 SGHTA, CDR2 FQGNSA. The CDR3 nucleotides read TGTGCCAGCAGCTCGGGTCCAGCTAACTATGGCTACACCTTC. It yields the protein CASSSGPANYGYTF.

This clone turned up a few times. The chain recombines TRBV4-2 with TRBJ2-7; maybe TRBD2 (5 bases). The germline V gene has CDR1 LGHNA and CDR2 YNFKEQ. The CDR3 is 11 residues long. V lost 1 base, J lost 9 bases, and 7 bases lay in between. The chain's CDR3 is CASSQVAGQYF. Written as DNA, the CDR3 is TGTGCCAGCAGCCAAGTCGCGGGGCAGTACTTC.

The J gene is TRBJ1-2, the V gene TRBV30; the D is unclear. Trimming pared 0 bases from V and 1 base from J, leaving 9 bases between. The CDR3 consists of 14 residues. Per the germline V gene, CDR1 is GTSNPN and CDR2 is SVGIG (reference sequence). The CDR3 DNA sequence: TGTGCCTGGAGTGTACCAGCCCATAACTATGGCTACACCTTC. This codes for CAWSVPAHNYGYTF.

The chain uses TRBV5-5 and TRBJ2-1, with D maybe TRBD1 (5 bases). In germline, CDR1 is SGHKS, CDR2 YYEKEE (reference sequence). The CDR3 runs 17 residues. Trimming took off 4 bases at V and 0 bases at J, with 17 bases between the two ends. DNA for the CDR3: TGTGCCAGCAGCCTCGGACCAGGGTCCAGCTCCTACAATGAGCAGTTCTTC. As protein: CASSLGPGSSSYNEQFF. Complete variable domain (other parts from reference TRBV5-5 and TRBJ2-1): DAGVTQSPTHLIKTRGQQVTLRCSPISGHKSVSWYQQVLGQGPQFIFQYYEKEERGRGNFPDRFSARQFPNYSSELNVNALLLGDSALYLCASSLGPGSSSYNEQFFGPGTRLTVL.

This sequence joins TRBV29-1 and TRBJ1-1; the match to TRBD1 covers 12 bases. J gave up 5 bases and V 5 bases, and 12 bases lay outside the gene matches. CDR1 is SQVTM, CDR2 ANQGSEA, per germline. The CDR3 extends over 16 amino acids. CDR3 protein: CSVSPGQGAEGTEAFF. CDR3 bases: TGCAGCGTTTCCCCGGGACAGGGGGCTGAGGGGACTGAAGCTTTCTTT.

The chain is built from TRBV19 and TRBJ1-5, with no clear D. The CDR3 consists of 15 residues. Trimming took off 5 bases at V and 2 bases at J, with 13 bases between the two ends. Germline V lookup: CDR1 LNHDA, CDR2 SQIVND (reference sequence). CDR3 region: CASSPVVGRNQPQHF. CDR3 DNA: TGTGCCAGTAGTCCCGTGGTTGGTCGCAATCAGCCCCAGCATTTT.

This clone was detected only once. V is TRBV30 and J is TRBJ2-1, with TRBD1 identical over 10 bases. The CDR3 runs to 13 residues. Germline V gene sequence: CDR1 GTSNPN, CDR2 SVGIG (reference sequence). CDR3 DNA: TGTGCACTCCGGACAGGGGGGTACAATGAGCAGTTCTTC. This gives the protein CALRTGGYNEQFF.

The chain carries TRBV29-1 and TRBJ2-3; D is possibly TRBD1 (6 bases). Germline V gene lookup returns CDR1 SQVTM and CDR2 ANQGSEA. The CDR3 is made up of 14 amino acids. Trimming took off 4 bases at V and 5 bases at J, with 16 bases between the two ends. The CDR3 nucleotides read TGCAGCGTTGTAGGGCAGGGGCGGAGAGATACGCAGTATTTT. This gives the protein CSVVGQGRRDTQYF.

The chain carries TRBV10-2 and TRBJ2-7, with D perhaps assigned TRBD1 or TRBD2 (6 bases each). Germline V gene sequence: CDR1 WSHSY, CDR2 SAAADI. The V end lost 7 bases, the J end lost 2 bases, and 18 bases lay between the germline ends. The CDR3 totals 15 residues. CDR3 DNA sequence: TGCGCCAGCATCTTAGGCGGTCGGGGGCCCTACGAGCAGTACTTC. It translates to CASILGGRGPYEQYF.

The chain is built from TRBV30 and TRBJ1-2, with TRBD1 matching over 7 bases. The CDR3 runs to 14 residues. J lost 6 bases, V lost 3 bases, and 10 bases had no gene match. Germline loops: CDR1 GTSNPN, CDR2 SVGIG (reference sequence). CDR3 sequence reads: CAWRPTDRENGYTF. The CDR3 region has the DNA TGTGCCTGGAGGCCCACTGACAGGGAAAATGGCTACACCTTC.